The 12 T cell receptor beta chains presented below share a single source sample, sequenced in a study of vaccination and CD4 T cells after COVID-19. Their antigens remain unidentified. Treatment indicated: approximately nine-day PBMC culture with coronavirus spike peptide pools or control peptides (ViraFEST assay). An Oncomine TCR Beta short-read assay was used to sequence the DNA from cultured CD4+ T cells. TCRdb used MiXCR to reprocess the PCR reads, holding one entry per CDR3 protein. This sample has about 23,000 distinct CDR3 sequences; around 69% occur once, and the top ten carry about 20%. Specimen: CD4+ T cells from blood, cultured in vitro, collected after SARS-CoV-2 vaccination. The receptor source for this set is a human donor who received a COVID-19 vaccine.

This chain connects TRBV20-1 to TRBJ2-3; D gene ambiguous. The V end lost 3 bases, the J end lost 0 bases, and 16 bases lay between the germline ends. This CDR3 has 16 amino acids. Looked up from germline, CDR1 is DFQATT and CDR2 is SNEGSKA (reference sequence). This CDR3 reads CSARGVGSPSTDTQYF. CDR3 sequence (DNA): TGCAGTGCTAGGGGCGTGGGTAGCCCTAGCACAGATACGCAGTATTTT.

This chain uses TRBV19 with TRBJ1-6, with D perhaps TRBD1 (5 bases). Germline CDR1 and CDR2: LNHDA and SQIVND (reference sequence). The V and J ends lost 5 bases and 8 bases respectively, with 16 bases between them. CDR3 length: 15 amino acids. This chain's CDR3 is CASSAQQVVYSPLHF. CDR3 bases: TGTGCCAGTAGTGCCCAACAGGTGGTGTATTCACCCCTCCACTTT.

V and J are TRBV7-8 and TRBJ2-3; a weak D match, TRBD2 (6 bases). V lost 5 bases, J lost 6 bases, and 12 bases lay in between. The germline CDR1 and CDR2 sequences are SGHVS and FQNEAQ. This CDR3 contains 13 residues. The chain's CDR3 is CASSMGLVDTQYF. The DNA of the CDR3 is TGTGCCAGCAGCATGGGACTGGTGGATACGCAGTATTTT.

This clonotype turned up a few times. The chain links TRBV19 to TRBJ2-5; 7 nucleotides agree with TRBD1. J gave up 5 bases and V 4 bases, and 7 bases lay outside the gene matches. Germline values: CDR1 LNHDA, CDR2 SQIVND (reference sequence). There are 14 residues in the CDR3. Here the CDR3 reads CASSKGGERETQYF. The CDR3 DNA follows: TGTGCCAGTAGTAAAGGGGGCGAGCGGGAGACCCAGTACTTC.

With regard to this clonotype: The junction does not match germline at one end; this may be a read error. The chain links TRBV2 to TRBJ2-3; 7 bases are a match to TRBD1. This CDR3 is 10 amino acids long. Germline-derived CDR1 and CDR2 are SNHLY and FYNNEI. The chain's CDR3 is CASSGGQRTF. DNA of the CDR3: TGTGCCAGCAGTGGGGGACAGAGAACTTTT.

V is TRBV6-5 and J is TRBJ2-7; D not resolved. V shed 2 bases and J shed 0 bases, with 8 bases lying between them. The CDR3 consists of 14 residues. The germline CDR1 and CDR2 sequences are MNHEY and SVGAGI. CDR3 sequence: CASSYRDFSYEQYF. The CDR3 coding sequence is TGTGCCAGCAGTTACAGAGATTTCTCCTACGAGCAGTACTTC.

This rearrangement joins TRBV27 to TRBJ1-2; no reliable D call. V lost 1 base to trimming and J lost 2 bases, with 8 bases between them. The CDR3 is 14 residues long. CDR1 and CDR2 from the germline V gene are MNHEY and SMNVEV (reference sequence). CDR3 region: CASSLFGPNYGYTF. The CDR3 DNA reads TGTGCCAGCAGTTTATTTGGACCCAACTATGGCTACACCTTC.

The chain is built from TRBV12-3 or TRBV12-4 and TRBJ1-1, with TRBD1 matching over 9 bases. V lost 5 bases, J lost 0 bases, and 4 bases stayed unmatched. The CDR3 totals 15 residues. The CDR3 loop is CASSRDRAMNTEAFF. For the CDR3, the DNA is TGTGCCAGCAGTCGGGACAGGGCGATGAACACTGAAGCTTTCTTT.

This chain uses TRBV2 with TRBJ1-5; the D gene is possibly TRBD1 (5 bases). V lost 6 bases and J lost 7, with 19 bases in between. Germline CDR1 reads SNHLY; CDR2 reads FYNNEI. The CDR3 totals 15 residues. The CDR3 DNA follows: TGTGCCAGCAGCTCGACCCTCATCCAGGGACAGCCCCAGCATTTT. Translating it yields CASSSTLIQGQPQHF.

The rearrangement links TRBV27 to TRBJ2-3; 11 bases align to TRBD2. Trimming took 2 bases from V and 0 from J; bases not matched to a gene: 4. The germline gives CDR1 MNHEY, CDR2 SMNVEV (reference sequence). The CDR3 sequence is 17 residues long. The CDR3 DNA reads as TGTGCCAGCAGTTTAGAGACTAGCGGGGAAAGCACAGATACGCAGTATTTT. It specifies CASSLETSGESTDTQYF.

The chain joins TRBV19 to TRBJ1-5; possible D gene TRBD1, 6 bases. CDR1 LNHDA and CDR2 SQIVND come from the germline V gene (reference sequence). V was shortened by 3 bases and J by 10 bases, with 13 bases between the two germline ends. The CDR3 length is 13 residues. CDR3: CASSINRDGPQHF. In nucleotides, the CDR3 is TGTGCCAGTAGTATCAACAGGGATGGCCCCCAGCATTTT.

This clonotype was seen a handful of times. This sequence joins TRBV6-2 or TRBV6-3 and TRBJ1-2; 7 positions match TRBD1. The germline V gene encodes CDR1 MNHEY and CDR2 SVGEGT. The CDR3 totals 14 residues. V dropped 6 bases and J dropped 4; count of bases not matched to a gene: 8. The CDR3 sequence: CASSYTTGFYGYTF. Written as DNA, the CDR3 is TGTGCCAGCAGCTATACGACAGGGTTCTATGGCTACACCTTC.